Listed here are 5 T cell receptor beta chains from one sample, sequenced in a study of blood T cell repertoires in COVID-19. Sequencing was performed with immunoSEQ multiplex PCR; in TCRdb, only in-frame clones are kept and a portion is missing. The table shows just over 250,000 clones, with roughly four fifths occurring only once. The sample was PBMCs or T cells enriched from blood (not recorded which). These receptors came from a man aged 25 to 40 with acute COVID-19.

V is TRBV7-2 and J is TRBJ2-7; TRBD1 is a possible D gene (6 bases). The CDR3 totals 15 residues. CDR1 is SGHTA and CDR2 is FQGNSA in the germline V gene. The germline V and J ends were trimmed by 5 bases and 1 base, with 15 bases remaining between them. The CDR3 protein is CASSEDSDRSYEQYV. CDR3 nucleotides: TGTGCCAGCAGCGAGGACAGCGACAGATCCTACGAGCAGTACGTC.

This rearrangement joins TRBV19 to TRBJ1-6; D remains ambiguous. The germline V gene has CDR1 LNHDA and CDR2 SQIVND (reference sequence). Trimming removed 3 bases from V and 6 bases from J, with 15 bases in between. CDR3 length: 16 amino acids. This chain's CDR3 is CASSIQVGEGNSPLHF. The DNA for the CDR3 is TGTGCCAGTAGTATCCAGGTAGGAGAGGGTAATTCACCCCTCCACTTT.

This chain uses TRBV20-1 with TRBJ2-5; 12 nucleotides match TRBD2. Per germline, CDR1 DFQATT and CDR2 SNEGSKA (reference sequence). The CDR3 contains 14 residues. With V trimmed by 3 bases and J by 5 bases, 4 bases remained unmatched. The CDR3 spells CSASLAGGPETQYF. CDR3 coding DNA: TGCAGTGCTAGTCTAGCGGGGGGGCCGGAGACCCAGTACTTC.

The V gene is TRBV5-4, the J gene TRBJ2-5; 12 nucleotides line up with TRBD1. V gave up 4 bases and J gave up 5 bases; unmatched junction bases: 9. Germline-derived CDR1 and CDR2 are SGHNT and YYREEE (reference sequence). The CDR3 length is 16 residues. CDR3 in DNA: TGTGCCAGCAGCCCGCCGGGACAGGGGGCCGTGGAGACCCAGTACTTC. It translates to CASSPPGQGAVETQYF.

This chain joins TRBV28 and TRBJ2-5; no reliable D call. The germline V gene encodes CDR1 MDHEN and CDR2 SYDVKM. V lost 7 bases and J 5 bases, leaving 14 bases between the germline ends. This CDR3 has 13 amino acids. CDR3 sequence reads: CASTSLPQETQYF. DNA of the CDR3: TGTGCCAGCACCTCCCTCCCACAGGAGACCCAGTACTTC.